The next 17 T cell receptor beta chains were all read from a single sample in a study of metastatic and nonmetastatic thyroid tumors. Every patient underwent thyroid surgery untreated. TCRdb re-called the PCR reads through MiXCR. The sample carries around 20,000 clones, roughly 23% recorded once. Sequenced material: blood. The receptors originated from a male donor with papillary thyroid cancer or a benign thyroid nodule (not recorded which). Some clones in this sample may be carry-over from other donors' samples.

The gene calls are TRBV6-1 and TRBJ1-6; D remains ambiguous. Germline V CDR1 and CDR2: MNHNS, SASEGT. V was pared by 10 bases and J by 2 bases, with 12 bases between. This CDR3 is 14 amino acids long. As DNA, the CDR3 is TGTGCCACCCAGCCGCGGACCTATAATTCACCCCTCCACTTT. Its translation: CATQPRTYNSPLHF.

This clone was counted many times. V and J are TRBV29-1 and TRBJ2-2; 10 bases are shared with TRBD1. The V segment lost 6 bases and the J segment 5 bases; nucleotides outside the gene matches: 3. The germline V gene has CDR1 SQVTM and CDR2 ANQGSEA. This CDR3 region has 13 residues. The CDR3 nucleotides read TGCAGCGTCCGGGACAGGGGTACCGGGGAGCTGTTTTTT. This gives the protein CSVRDRGTGELFF.

This clone was picked up many times. This chain joins TRBV2 and TRBJ2-3; 8 bases are shared with TRBD2. Germline V CDR1 and CDR2: SNHLY, FYNNEI. The trim removed 9 bases at V and 0 bases at J, leaving 8 bases unmatched. This CDR3 is built from 15 residues. Written as DNA, the CDR3 is TGTGCCAGTAGCCGGGGACTAGGCAGCACAGATACGCAGTATTTT. This gives the protein CASSRGLGSTDTQYF.

This clone occurred a few times. This chain uses TRBV6-1 with TRBJ1-2; D is ambiguous. Germline values: CDR1 MNHNS, CDR2 SASEGT. The CDR3 totals 13 residues. V was shortened by 6 bases and J by 4 bases, with 12 bases between the two germline ends. The CDR3: CASSPGAVYGYTF. CDR3 nucleotides: TGTGCCAGCAGCCCCGGCGCAGTCTATGGCTACACCTTC.

This clone occurred a few times. The CDR3 protein is CASSSAFRTGGTEAFF. CDR3 in DNA: TGTGCCAGCAGTTCGGCTTTTAGGACCGGGGGGACTGAAGCTTTCTTT. This chain uses TRBV12-3 or TRBV12-4 with TRBJ1-1, with D possibly matching TRBD1 (5 bases). The CDR3 covers 16 residues. Trimming removed 4 bases at V and 5 bases at J, with 20 bases between.

The chain carries TRBV28 and TRBJ1-1; tentatively, D is TRBD1 (5 bases). CDR3 length equals 13 residues. Deletions cut 1 base from V and 5 bases from J, with 8 bases between. Germline CDR1 and CDR2: MDHEN and SYDVKM. The CDR3 sequence: CASSLYRGTEAFF. CDR3 sequence (DNA): TGTGCCAGCAGTTTATATAGGGGAACTGAAGCTTTCTTT.

The CDR3 sequence is CAISERGLAGGSEQYF. The CDR3 DNA reads TGTGCCATCAGTGAGCGGGGACTAGCGGGAGGATCTGAGCAGTACTTC. This chain connects TRBV10-3 to TRBJ2-7, with TRBD2 matching 15 bases. The CDR3 is made up of 16 amino acids. The germline V gene has CDR1 ENHRY and CDR2 SYGVKD. The ends lost 2 bases at V and 7 bases at J; junction bases unmatched: 6.

This clone has only a few counts. The V gene is TRBV6-5, the J gene TRBJ2-7; TRBD2 is a possible D gene (5 bases). This CDR3 spans 14 amino acids. Per germline, CDR1 MNHEY and CDR2 SVGAGI. V lost 4 bases, J lost 2 bases, and 12 bases lay in between. In DNA form, the CDR3 reads TGTGCCAGCAGTTTTGGACTCGAGGCCTACGAGCAGTACTTC. Translation: CASSFGLEAYEQYF.

The J gene is TRBJ2-5, the V gene TRBV11-2; TRBD1 aligns across 11 bases. The trim removed 2 bases at V and 0 bases at J, leaving 8 bases unmatched. This CDR3 has 18 amino acids. CDR1 is SGHAT and CDR2 is FQNNGV in the germline V gene. DNA of the CDR3: TGTGCCAGCAGCTTAAGGGACAGGGGGTTTTCGTACCAAGAGACCCAGTACTTC. It specifies CASSLRDRGFSYQETQYF.

The chain carries TRBV6-1 and TRBJ2-1, with D hard to call. Trimming removed 10 bases from V and 9 bases from J, with 19 bases in between. This CDR3 is built from 13 residues. CDR1 is MNHNS and CDR2 is SASEGT in the germline V gene. The CDR3: CATRIHVGCEQFF. CDR3 coding DNA: TGTGCCACCAGGATACACGTGGGATGTGAGCAGTTCTTC.

The chain joins TRBV15 to TRBJ2-7; 8 nucleotides match TRBD2. The germline CDR1 and CDR2 sequences are LNHNV and YYDKDF (reference sequence). J was trimmed by 0 bases and V by 7 bases; bases with no gene match: 8. The CDR3 contains 15 residues. The CDR3 bases are TGTGCCACCACCTCGGGGGGGGCAAACTCCTACGAGCAGTACTTC. The encoded protein is CATTSGGANSYEQYF.

At least ten counts were recorded for this clone. J is TRBJ1-1 and V is TRBV30; D is perhaps TRBD1 (6 bases). Germline V gene sequence: CDR1 GTSNPN, CDR2 SVGIG (reference sequence). The CDR3 covers 13 residues. Deletions cut 3 bases from V and 3 bases from J, with 11 bases between. CDR3 bases: TGTGCCTGGAGAAACGAGGGGGACACTGAAGCTTTCTTT. Translated, it gives CAWRNEGDTEAFF.

The CDR3 spells CASSQAAGYDEKLFF. CDR3 in DNA: TGTGCCAGCAGCCAAGCGGCAGGGTACGACGAAAAACTGTTTTTT. The gene calls are TRBV4-2 and TRBJ1-4, with D possibly TRBD1 on 5 matching bases. Germline V lookup: CDR1 LGHNA, CDR2 YNFKEQ. V was trimmed by 1 base and J by 8 bases, leaving 14 bases between them. The CDR3 runs 15 residues.

This clone was seen repeatedly, ten times or more. V usage is TRBV11-2 and J usage is TRBJ2-7; TRBD1 agrees at 9 bases. CDR3 length: 17 residues. Germline lookup yields CDR1 SGHAT and CDR2 FQNNGV. With 0 bases clipped from V and 3 bases from J, the junction kept 9 bases outside the gene matches. CDR3 sequence: CASSLDRGQGSGYEQYF. In nucleotides, the CDR3 is TGTGCCAGCAGCTTAGATAGGGGACAGGGATCCGGCTACGAGCAGTACTTC.

This clone is a singleton in its sample. This sequence joins TRBV18 and TRBJ1-1, with D perhaps TRBD1 (5 bases). The CDR3 runs 14 residues. CDR1 is KGHSH, CDR2 LQKENI, per germline. Between the trimmed V and J ends, which lost 2 bases and 1 base, there was a span of 8 bases. CDR3 nucleotides: TGTGCCAGCTCACCAGGGACGGGGAACACTGAAGCTTTCTTT. It yields the protein CASSPGTGNTEAFF.

This clone was recorded at least ten times. This chain links TRBV11-2 with TRBJ2-5; D tentatively reads TRBD1 or TRBD2 (5 bases each). The CDR3 covers 14 residues. The V and J ends lost 1 base and 5 bases respectively, with 11 bases between them. CDR1 and CDR2 from the germline V gene are SGHAT and FQNNGV. CDR3 region: CASSLGGSQETQYF. In DNA form, the CDR3 reads TGTGCCAGCAGCTTAGGGGGGAGTCAGGAGACCCAGTACTTC.

This clone was recorded many times. The chain couples TRBV7-9 to TRBJ1-1; unclear D gene. Germline CDR1 and CDR2: SEHNR and FQNEAQ (reference sequence). CDR3 length: 13 residues. Trimming shortened V by 5 bases and J by 4 bases, and 11 bases separated the two germline ends. The CDR3 DNA is TGTGCCAGCAGCGCCTCCAGTGGCACTGAAGCTTTCTTT. Translated, it gives CASSASSGTEAFF.